These 19 T cell receptor beta chains were sequenced from one sample in a study of early T cells in non-severe SARS-CoV-2 infection. TCRdb re-called the 5' RACE reads with MiXCR, one entry per CDR3 protein. The data hold tens of thousands of distinct CDR3 sequences, with 10% observed a single time. Material: whole blood, obtained at baseline. The origin of the receptors is an adult who was a healthcare worker with PCR-confirmed SARS-CoV-2 infection or an uninfected control (not recorded which).

This clonotype came up a few times. The chain joins TRBV7-3 to TRBJ1-3; D is unresolved. The germline V and J ends were trimmed by 5 bases and 0 bases, with 8 bases remaining between them. The CDR3 has 14 residues. Germline V gene lookup returns CDR1 SGHTA and CDR2 FQGTGA. The CDR3 sequence is CASSRWISGNTIYF. CDR3 bases: TGTGCCAGCAGCCGTTGGATCTCTGGAAACACCATATATTTT.

The rearrangement links TRBV11-2 to TRBJ2-7; D may be TRBD1 (6 bases). This CDR3 comprises 17 residues. Germline CDR1 reads SGHAT; CDR2 reads FQNNGV. V lost 1 base and J 2 bases, leaving 18 bases between the germline ends. The CDR3 DNA sequence: TGTGCCAGCAGCTTAGGGGGGAGACAGGACCTTGCCTACGAGCAGTACTTC. This encodes CASSLGGRQDLAYEQYF.

V usage is TRBV21-1 and J usage is TRBJ2-7; TRBD1 reflects the table's D call only, with no check against the DNA. TRBV21-1 is assigned pseudogene status. The length of the CDR3 is 17 residues. CDR3 DNA sequence: TGTGCCAGCAGCAAAGCCCCACAAAGGACAGGGGACTGCGAGCAGTACTTC. Translated: CASSKAPQRTGDCEQYF.

There are many counts of this clonotype. The V and J genes are TRBV7-2 and TRBJ2-7, with D perhaps being TRBD1 or TRBD2 (5 bases each). The CDR3 length is 13 residues. Germline values: CDR1 SGHTA, CDR2 FQGNSA. Trimming removed 3 bases from V and 3 bases from J, with 9 bases in between. CDR3 nucleotide sequence: TGTGCCAGCAGCTTGAGGGGATTCTACGAGCAGTACTTC. It encodes CASSLRGFYEQYF.

This clonotype was counted between two and nine times. V is TRBV20-1 and J is TRBJ2-7; no definite D call. The CDR3 contains 15 residues. Trimming pared 3 bases from V and 1 base from J, leaving 16 bases between. Germline CDR1 reads DFQATT; CDR2 reads SNEGSKA (reference sequence). The CDR3 here is CSARPHDRPSYEQYF. The CDR3 nucleotides are TGCAGTGCTAGGCCGCACGACCGTCCTTCCTACGAGCAGTACTTC.

This clonotype came up many times. The rearrangement uses TRBV3-2 and TRBJ1-6; the table's D call TRBD1 went unverified against the DNA. TRBV3-2 is a documented pseudogene. This CDR3 is 14 amino acids long. The CDR3 nucleotides read TGTGCCAGCAGCCCCGACAGGGGAGGTTCACCCCTCCACTTT. Protein product: CASSPDRGGSPLHF.

Only a few counts were recorded for this clonotype. The chain employs TRBV7-9 and TRBJ1-3; D not resolved. CDR1 and CDR2 (germline): SEHNR, FQNEAQ (reference sequence). The CDR3 consists of 13 residues. V gave up 5 bases and J gave up 0 bases, with 5 bases separating them. CDR3 loop: CASSHNSGNTIYF. The CDR3 nucleotides are TGTGCCAGCAGCCATAACTCTGGAAACACCATATATTTT.

The sample holds many counts of this clonotype. CDR3 coding DNA: TGCGCCAGCAGTCTTAGACCCGGGACAGGGGCTACAGATACGCAGTATTTT. It translates to CASSLRPGTGATDTQYF. The gene calls are TRBV4-1 and TRBJ2-3, with TRBD1 matching over 10 bases. This CDR3 spans 17 amino acids. Trimming took 6 bases from V and 3 from J; bases not matched to a gene: 12. Germline V gene sequence: CDR1 MGHRA, CDR2 YSYEKL.

This clonotype occurred many times. The rearrangement joins TRBV6-6 to TRBJ1-2; D ambiguous. Per germline, CDR1 MNHNY and CDR2 SVGAGI (reference sequence). This CDR3 contains 14 residues. Between the trimmed V and J ends, which lost 2 bases and 2 bases, there was a span of 9 bases. This CDR3 reads CASSYSDSNYGYTF. The CDR3 coding sequence is TGTGCCAGCAGTTACAGTGATTCAAACTATGGCTACACCTTC.

The gene calls are TRBV30 and TRBJ2-1; the match to TRBD2 covers 8 bases. This CDR3 is 14 amino acids long. The germline V gene has CDR1 GTSNPN and CDR2 SVGIG (reference sequence). With 5 bases clipped from V and 0 bases from J, the junction kept 3 bases outside the gene matches. CDR3: CAWVSGASYNEQFF. The CDR3 DNA sequence: TGTGCCTGGGTTAGCGGGGCCTCCTACAATGAGCAGTTCTTC.

The CDR3 DNA is TGTGCCAGCAGCCTCGGTTCCGTAGCCCGCACTGAAGCTTTCTTT. Translating gives CASSLGSVARTEAFF. The chain couples TRBV5-6 to TRBJ1-1; no clear D. The CDR3 length is 15 residues. The V gene's germline CDR1 is SGHDT and CDR2 YYEEEE. The V end lost 4 bases, the J end lost 4 bases, and 17 bases lay between the germline ends.

This clonotype was observed a handful of times. V and J are TRBV28 and TRBJ2-3; 8 bases line up with TRBD1. This CDR3 contains 16 residues. V dropped 6 bases and J dropped 0; count of bases not matched to a gene: 8. The germline V gene has CDR1 MDHEN and CDR2 SYDVKM. The CDR3 DNA is TGTGCCAGCAGCGGGGCAGGGGGCCGGAGCACAGATACGCAGTATTTT. This codes for CASSGAGGRSTDTQYF.

This clonotype appeared a few times. The chain uses TRBV5-1 and TRBJ2-7; D remains ambiguous. V was trimmed by 5 bases and J by 3 bases, leaving 9 bases between them. From germline, CDR1 is SGHRS and CDR2 YFSETQ. The CDR3 sequence is 12 residues long. The CDR3 region is CASRLGRYEQYF. CDR3 nucleotides: TGCGCCAGCAGGCTCGGACGCTACGAGCAGTACTTC.

This clonotype was seen a few times. This chain connects TRBV5-1 to TRBJ2-7, with D perhaps matching TRBD2 (5 bases). Germline loops: CDR1 SGHRS, CDR2 YFSETQ. Deletions cut 0 bases from V and 2 bases from J, with 12 bases between. The CDR3 loop spans 15 amino acids. CDR3 coding DNA: TGCGCCAGCAGCTTGGTATCCGGGAATCCCTACGAGCAGTACTTC. It specifies CASSLVSGNPYEQYF.

The chain joins TRBV10-1 to TRBJ1-1, with D maybe TRBD1 (6 bases). The CDR3 spans 13 residues. Trimming pared 6 bases from V and 0 bases from J, leaving 8 bases between. CDR1 WNHNN and CDR2 SYGVQD come from the germline V gene (reference sequence). As DNA, the CDR3 is TGCGCCAGCAGGGACAGTATGAACACTGAAGCTTTCTTT. Encoded protein: CASRDSMNTEAFF.

There are a few counts of this clonotype. The gene calls are TRBV11-2 and TRBJ2-7, with 10 bases fitting TRBD1. Per the germline V gene, CDR1 is SGHAT and CDR2 is FQNNGV. This CDR3 has 15 residues. V lost 4 bases, J lost 5 bases, and 8 bases stayed unmatched. The DNA of the CDR3 is TGTGCCAGCAGCTCTTACCGGGACAGGGGCAACGAGCAGTACTTC. This gives the protein CASSSYRDRGNEQYF.

This clonotype showed up just a few times. CDR3: CASSQDMGIRVGTEAFF. CDR3 in DNA: TGTGCCAGCAGCCAAGATATGGGAATTCGGGTCGGCACTGAAGCTTTCTTT. The chain has TRBV3-1 and TRBJ1-1; no clear D. The CDR3 is made up of 17 amino acids. Between the trimmed V and J ends, which lost 0 bases and 4 bases, there was a span of 18 bases. CDR1 is LGHDT, CDR2 YNNKEL, per germline (reference sequence).

This clonotype has a handful of counts. The V gene is TRBV6-1, the J gene TRBJ1-4; maybe TRBD1 (6 bases). The CDR3 runs 19 residues. Trimming stripped 6 bases from V and 0 bases from J, with 23 bases between. Germline V lookup: CDR1 MNHNS, CDR2 SASEGT. Written as DNA, the CDR3 is TGTGCCAGCAGACAAGCCTCCGGGGGCCCTATCCCAACTAATGAAAAACTGTTTTTT. Translating it yields CASRQASGGPIPTNEKLFF.

This clonotype was detected ten times or more. The V and J genes are TRBV11-2 and TRBJ2-3, with TRBD2 matching 8 bases. This CDR3 comprises 14 residues. The V and J ends lost 3 bases and 2 bases, in that order; junction bases with no gene match: 1. Germline-derived CDR1 and CDR2 are SGHAT and FQNNGV. This CDR3 reads CASSLGLDTDTQYF. DNA of the CDR3: TGTGCCAGCAGCTTGGGACTAGACACAGATACGCAGTATTTT.